These 29 T cell receptor beta chains came from one sample sequenced in a study of blood T cell repertoires in COVID-19. Method: immunoSEQ multiplex PCR; TCRdb's copy keeps in-frame clones and lacks some. This sample has under 35,000 clones, with about 90% found just once. Sequencing was carried out using peripheral blood. Source of these receptors: a human donor in a cohort sampled during active COVID-19.

V and J are TRBV6-5 and TRBJ2-3, with unresolved D. The V end was cut by 4 bases, the J end by 4 bases, with 6 bases between. CDR1 is MNHEY, CDR2 SVGAGI, per germline. The CDR3 has 12 amino acids. This chain's CDR3 is CASSSRPDTQYF. The CDR3 bases are TGTGCCAGCAGTTCGCGCCCAGATACGCAGTATTTT.

The chain combines TRBV6-1 with TRBJ2-7; 7 bases are shared with TRBD2. The germline V gene encodes CDR1 MNHNS and CDR2 SASEGT. After removal of 0 bases from V and 7 bases from J, the junction contained 6 bases not matched to a gene. The CDR3 extends over 14 amino acids. This CDR3 reads CASSEARGFGEQYV. The CDR3 DNA reads as TGTGCCAGCAGTGAAGCGCGGGGGTTCGGGGAGCAGTACGTC.

The chain is built from TRBV7-9 and TRBJ1-6; D unclear. CDR3 size: 15 residues. The germline CDR1 and CDR2 sequences are SEHNR and FQNEAQ (reference sequence). V was cut by 3 bases and J by 9 bases, with 15 bases left in between. CDR3 region: CASSLEGTKTSPLHF. CDR3 coding DNA: TGTGCCAGCAGCTTGGAGGGAACGAAAACTTCACCCCTCCACTTT.

This rearrangement joins TRBV19 to TRBJ2-2, with 11 nucleotides matching TRBD2. Trimming cost V 9 bases and J 3 bases; bases outside gene matches: 3. The CDR3 has 14 residues. The V gene's germline CDR1 is LNHDA and CDR2 SQIVND (reference sequence). CDR3 DNA: TGTGCCAGGGTGGGACTAGCGGACACCGGGGAGCTGTTTTTT. This encodes CARVGLADTGELFF. Supplemented by reference TRBV19 and TRBJ2-2, the full variable domain reads DGGITQSPKYLFRKEGQNVTLSCEQNLNHDAMYWYRQDPGQGLRLIYYSQIVNDFQKGDIAEGYSVSREKKESFPLTVTSAQKNPTAFYLCARVGLADTGELFFGEGSRLTVL.

The chain links TRBV7-9 to TRBJ1-1, with D unresolved. The CDR3 is made up of 11 amino acids. CDR1 SEHNR and CDR2 FQNEAQ come from the germline V gene (reference sequence). Trimming stripped 5 bases from V and 8 bases from J, with 9 bases between. CDR3 nucleotides: TGTGCCAGCAGCCAGGCCCTGGAAGCTTTCTTT. This sequence encodes CASSQALEAFF. Full variable domain (rest looked up from reference TRBV7-9 and TRBJ1-1): DTGVSQNPRHKITKRGQNVTFRCDPISEHNRLYWYRQTLGQGPEFLTYFQNEAQLEKSRLLSDRFSAERPKGSFSTLEIQRTEQGDSAMYLCASSQALEAFFGQGTRLTVV.

The J gene is TRBJ1-2, the V gene TRBV12-3 or TRBV12-4, with D unclear. This CDR3 is built from 13 residues. Between the trimmed V and J ends, which lost 3 bases and 4 bases, there was a span of 9 bases. The CDR3: CASSLAGPYGYTF. The CDR3 region has the DNA TGTGCCAGCAGTTTGGCAGGTCCCTATGGCTACACCTTC.

The V call is TRBV27, the J call TRBJ1-6; D not resolved. The length of the CDR3 is 16 residues. The V gene lost 1 base and the J gene lost 10 bases, with 17 bases spanning the gap. Germline assignment: CDR1 MNHEY and CDR2 SMNVEV (reference sequence). The CDR3 bases are TGTGCCAGCAGTTTATACCCTCAGGCACAAGTATCACCCCTCCACTTT. It is translated as CASSLYPQAQVSPLHF.

The genes are TRBV9 and TRBJ1-2; no clear D gene. The germline V gene has CDR1 SGDLS and CDR2 YYNGEE. This CDR3 is built from 15 residues. V was pared by 2 bases and J by 3 bases, with 14 bases between. The DNA of the CDR3 is TGTGCCAGCAGCGTTTCAGGCTTCGTCGACTATGGCTACACCTTC. Translated: CASSVSGFVDYGYTF. Full variable domain (outside the CDR3, taken from reference TRBV9 and TRBJ1-2): DSGVTQTPKHLITATGQRVTLRCSPRSGDLSVYWYQQSLDQGLQFLIQYYNGEERAKGNILERFSAQQFPDLHSELNLSSLELGDSALYFCASSVSGFVDYGYTFGSGTRLTVV.

The rearrangement uses TRBV18 and TRBJ1-2; a possible D gene is TRBD1 (6 bases). Germline V gives CDR1 KGHSH, CDR2 LQKENI. This CDR3 region has 15 residues. With 1 base removed from V and 0 bases from J, the gap between germline ends came to 9 bases. Here the CDR3 DNA reads TGTGCCAGCTCACCACGACAGGAAGCTAACTATGGCTACACCTTC. Amino acid sequence: CASSPRQEANYGYTF.

V gene TRBV12-5 combines with J gene TRBJ1-1; TRBD1 might be the D (6 bases). The CDR3 is 16 amino acids. V dropped 0 bases and J dropped 5 bases, with 16 bases sitting between them. Germline CDR1 and CDR2: LGHNT and FRNRAP. The CDR3 protein is CASGLVHGRGGTEAFF. The CDR3 DNA is TGTGCTAGTGGTTTGGTACATGGCAGGGGAGGGACTGAAGCTTTCTTT.

The chain combines TRBV5-1 with TRBJ2-7; D is unresolved. Trimming removed 7 bases at V and 4 bases at J, with 15 bases between. The CDR3 contains 13 residues. The germline CDR1 and CDR2 sequences are SGHRS and YFSETQ. The CDR3 reads CASYRESPYEQYV. The DNA of the CDR3 is TGCGCCAGCTACCGAGAATCCCCGTACGAGCAGTACGTC.

This chain joins TRBV27 and TRBJ2-5; 14 bases agree with TRBD2. Germline lookup yields CDR1 MNHEY and CDR2 SMNVEV (reference sequence). V was clipped by 8 bases and J by 3 bases; unmatched bases: 17. The CDR3 runs 19 residues. Here the CDR3 reads CASARGSGLAGGLEETQYF. In nucleotides, the CDR3 is TGTGCCAGCGCCAGAGGGAGCGGACTAGCGGGAGGATTGGAAGAGACCCAGTACTTC.

The chain recombines TRBV9 with TRBJ1-1; 8 bases line up with TRBD1. Trimming took 2 bases from V and 7 from J; bases not matched to a gene: 4. Germline-derived CDR1 and CDR2 are SGDLS and YYNGEE. There are 13 residues in the CDR3. CDR3 nucleotide sequence: TGTGCCAGCAGCGTTCCCGGGACAGGTGAAGCTTTCTTT. It translates to CASSVPGTGEAFF.

This clone was counted only a few times. The V and J genes are TRBV3-1 (or the pseudogene TRBV3-2) and TRBJ1-5; D remains unclear. The germline V and J ends were trimmed by 4 bases and 6 bases, with 7 bases remaining between them. The CDR3 runs to 12 residues. Per the germline V gene, CDR1 is LGHDT and CDR2 is YNNKEL (reference sequence). DNA for the CDR3: TGTGCCAGCAGCCTTGGGCGTCAGCCCCAGCATTTT. Its translation is CASSLGRQPQHF.

Note on this clone: Mismatch with germline at one junction end may stem from a read error. The gene calls are TRBV20-1 and TRBJ2-4, with 8 bases identical to TRBD2. This CDR3 has 11 residues. Germline values: CDR1 DFQATT, CDR2 SNEGSKA (reference sequence). CDR3 DNA: TGCAGTGCTAGAGGCTTAACGGGGGGGCATTTC. Protein product: CSARGLTGGHF.

The chain joins TRBV6-5 to TRBJ1-6, with 9 nucleotides matching TRBD1. This CDR3 comprises 13 residues. Unmatched junction bases numbered 2, after V lost 2 bases and J lost 12 bases. The germline CDR1 and CDR2 sequences are MNHEY and SVGAGI. CDR3 sequence reads: CASSYRQGVPLHF. Written as DNA, the CDR3 is TGTGCCAGCAGTTACCGACAGGGGGTACCCCTCCACTTT.

The chain joins TRBV3-1 (or the pseudogene TRBV3-2) to TRBJ1-2; the D gene is possibly TRBD1 (6 bases). The CDR3 is 16 amino acids. Deletions cut 4 bases from V and 2 bases from J, with 17 bases between. Germline values: CDR1 LGHDT, CDR2 YNNKEL (reference sequence). The CDR3 nucleotides read TGTGCCAGCAGCCCGCTCCTGGACAGTTGGAACTATGGCTACACCTTC. Its translation is CASSPLLDSWNYGYTF.

The chain has TRBV6-2 or TRBV6-3 and TRBJ1-2; the D gene is possibly TRBD1 (5 bases). Trimming removed 0 bases at V and 8 bases at J, with 10 bases between. CDR3 length: 13 residues. Germline CDR1 MNHEY, CDR2 SVGEGT. The CDR3 region is CASSYSAGFGYTF. In DNA, the CDR3 is TGTGCCAGCAGTTACTCCGCAGGGTTCGGCTACACCTTC.

V and J are TRBV28 and TRBJ1-2; no reliable D call. Trimming took 6 bases from V and 4 from J, leaving 9 bases between them. The CDR3 contains 12 residues. CDR1 is MDHEN, CDR2 SYDVKM, per germline. The CDR3 here is CASSRGSYGYTF. As DNA, the CDR3 is TGTGCCAGCAGCCGTGGCAGCTATGGCTACACCTTC.

This clone was recorded only once. The chain is built from TRBV28 and TRBJ1-4; D possibly corresponds to TRBD1 (6 bases). CDR3 length: 15 amino acids. Germline V lookup: CDR1 MDHEN, CDR2 SYDVKM. Trimming pared 7 bases from V and 7 bases from J, leaving 19 bases between. The CDR3 bases are TGTGCCAGCAACGGGCGGGGGTTCAGGGGTGAAAAACTGTTTTTT. Translating it yields CASNGRGFRGEKLFF.

This clone has a single count. The chain couples TRBV7-2 to TRBJ1-4; D gene uncertain. V was shortened by 1 base and J by 7 bases, with 10 bases between the two germline ends. This CDR3 comprises 14 residues. Per germline, CDR1 SGHTA and CDR2 FQGNSA. The CDR3: CASSLGGFGEKLFF. CDR3 nucleotides: TGTGCCAGCAGCTTAGGCGGTTTTGGTGAAAAACTGTTTTTT.

V is TRBV30 and J is TRBJ1-2; 7 nucleotides match TRBD1. After removal of 3 bases from V and 6 bases from J, the junction contained 7 bases not matched to a gene. The CDR3 is 13 residues long. Germline V gene data show CDR1 as GTSNPN and CDR2 as SVGIG (reference sequence). CDR3 DNA sequence: TGTGCCTGGAGGCGAGACAGGGATGATGGCTACACCTTC. As protein: CAWRRDRDDGYTF.

V usage is TRBV15 and J usage is TRBJ2-3; no clear D gene. Trimming stripped 5 bases from V and 2 bases from J, with 14 bases between. Germline CDR1 LNHNV, CDR2 YYDKDF (reference sequence). The CDR3 length is 15 residues. The CDR3 region has the DNA TGTGCCACCAGCTCTTCTGGGCTTGTCACAGATACGCAGTATTTT. It is translated as CATSSSGLVTDTQYF.

The gene calls are TRBV7-2 and TRBJ1-3; 8 bases line up with TRBD1. Germline lookup yields CDR1 SGHTA and CDR2 FQGNSA. The CDR3 is 17 amino acids. With 5 bases clipped from V and 2 bases from J, the junction kept 11 bases outside the gene matches. This CDR3 reads CASSQYRGDLPGNTIYF. CDR3 nucleotides: TGTGCCAGCAGCCAATACAGGGGGGACCTCCCTGGAAACACCATATATTTT.

The chain employs TRBV9 and TRBJ1-1; the match to TRBD1 covers 7 bases. The germline V gene encodes CDR1 SGDLS and CDR2 YYNGEE. This CDR3 is 13 amino acids long. Trimming took 0 bases from V and 7 from J; bases not matched to a gene: 3. CDR3 region: CASSVGGQIEAFF. CDR3 DNA: TGTGCCAGCAGCGTAGGGGGACAGATTGAAGCTTTCTTT.

The chain joins TRBV6-4 to TRBJ1-2; TRBD1 matches at 8 bases. The germline V gene has CDR1 MRHNA and CDR2 SNTAGT. The CDR3 sequence is 13 residues long. The V and J ends lost 6 bases and 6 bases, in that order; junction bases with no gene match: 6. CDR3 DNA: TGTGCCAGCAGCCCTCAGGGGGCTAATGGCTACACCTTC. It specifies CASSPQGANGYTF.

The CDR3 here is CASQQGYTEAFF. The CDR3 nucleotides are TGTGCCTCGCAACAGGGCTACACTGAAGCTTTCTTT. V and J are TRBV19 and TRBJ1-1; a possible D gene is TRBD1 (6 bases). The CDR3 extends over 12 amino acids. V gave up 11 bases and J gave up 3 bases, with 13 bases separating them. Germline lookup yields CDR1 LNHDA and CDR2 SQIVND (reference sequence).

V gene TRBV7-6 combines with J gene TRBJ1-4; the D gene is possibly TRBD1 (5 bases). The CDR3 has 15 amino acids. V lost 6 bases, J lost 4 bases, and 15 bases lay in between. The germline V gene has CDR1 SGHVS and CDR2 FNYEAQ. The CDR3 nucleotides are TGTGCCAGCAGACAGTCGTACGGGGGTAATGAAAAACTGTTTTTT. Translated, it gives CASRQSYGGNEKLFF.

The rearrangement joins TRBV29-1 to TRBJ2-6; 9 bases fit TRBD1. The V segment lost 5 bases and the J segment 0 bases; nucleotides outside the gene matches: 11. Germline-derived CDR1 and CDR2 are SQVTM and ANQGSEA. This CDR3 region has 18 residues. CDR3 residues: CSVLLGTGLISGANVLTF. Here the CDR3 DNA reads TGCAGCGTTCTATTGGGGACAGGGCTGATCTCTGGGGCCAACGTCCTGACTTTC. Variable domain in full (rest from reference TRBV29-1 and TRBJ2-6): SAVISQKPSRDICQRGTSLTIQCQVDSQVTMMFWYRQQPGQSLTLIATANQGSEATYESGFVIDKFPISRPNLTFSTLTVSNMSPEDSSIYLCSVLLGTGLISGANVLTFGAGSRLTVL.